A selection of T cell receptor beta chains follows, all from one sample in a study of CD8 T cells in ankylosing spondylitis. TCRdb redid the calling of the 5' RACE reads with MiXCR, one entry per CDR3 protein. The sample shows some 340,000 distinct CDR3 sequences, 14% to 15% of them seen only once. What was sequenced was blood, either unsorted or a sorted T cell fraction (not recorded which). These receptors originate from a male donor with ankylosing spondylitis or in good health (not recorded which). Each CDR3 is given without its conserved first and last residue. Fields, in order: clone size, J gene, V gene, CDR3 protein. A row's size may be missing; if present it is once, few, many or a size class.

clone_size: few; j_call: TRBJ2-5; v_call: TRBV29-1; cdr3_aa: SVPGTSGGKTQY
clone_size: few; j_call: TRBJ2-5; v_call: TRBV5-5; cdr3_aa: ASSWVEGVQETQY
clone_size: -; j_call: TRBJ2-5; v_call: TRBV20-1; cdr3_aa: SAREGRSTQY
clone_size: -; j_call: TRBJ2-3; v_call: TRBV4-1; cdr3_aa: ASSLHRGGELTDTQY
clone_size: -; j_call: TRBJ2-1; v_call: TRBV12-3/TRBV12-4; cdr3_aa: ASLPRVPWADSSYNEQF
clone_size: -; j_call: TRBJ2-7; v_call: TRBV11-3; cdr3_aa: ASSLKWTYEQY
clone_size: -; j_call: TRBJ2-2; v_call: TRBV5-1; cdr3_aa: ASSRDPFTATGELF
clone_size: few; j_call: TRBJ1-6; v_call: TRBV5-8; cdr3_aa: ASSLAWERSYNSPLH
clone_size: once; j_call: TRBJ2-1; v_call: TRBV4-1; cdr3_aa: ASSQDLGGLAEF
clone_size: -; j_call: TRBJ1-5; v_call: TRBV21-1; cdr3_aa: ASSRHRWTGDQPQH
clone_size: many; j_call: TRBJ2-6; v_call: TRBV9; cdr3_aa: ASSVAPSSGANVLT
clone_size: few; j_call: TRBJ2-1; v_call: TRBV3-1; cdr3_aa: ASSQTGTGLNEQF
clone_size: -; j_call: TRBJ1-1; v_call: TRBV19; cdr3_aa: ASSITGRANTEAF
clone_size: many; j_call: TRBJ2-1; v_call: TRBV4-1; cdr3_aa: ASSQVDEDNEQF
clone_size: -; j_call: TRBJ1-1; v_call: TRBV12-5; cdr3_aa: ASGQDGYTEAF
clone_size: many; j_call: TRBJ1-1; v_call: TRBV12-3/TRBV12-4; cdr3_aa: ASRTTGRTEAF
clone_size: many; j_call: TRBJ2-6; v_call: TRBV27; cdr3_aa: ASSLRISGANVLT
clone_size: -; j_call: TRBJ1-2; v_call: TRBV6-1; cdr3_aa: ASEPVRDSPT
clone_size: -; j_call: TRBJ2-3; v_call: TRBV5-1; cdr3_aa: ASSFPTSGYTDTQY
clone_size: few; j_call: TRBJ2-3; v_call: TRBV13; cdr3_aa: ASSRRERGDGDTQY
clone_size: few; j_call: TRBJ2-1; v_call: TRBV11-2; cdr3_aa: ASSLKTGEVYNEQF
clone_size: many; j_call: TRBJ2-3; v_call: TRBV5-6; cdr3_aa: ASSLDPSTDTQY
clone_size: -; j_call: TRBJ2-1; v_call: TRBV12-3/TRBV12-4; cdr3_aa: ASSLIAGLAGDEQF
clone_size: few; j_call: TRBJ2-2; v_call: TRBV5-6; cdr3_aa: ASSLRVGELF
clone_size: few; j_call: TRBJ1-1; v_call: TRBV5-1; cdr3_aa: ASNWLPDTEAF
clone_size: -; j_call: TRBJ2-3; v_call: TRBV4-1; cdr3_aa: ASSQDYADTQY
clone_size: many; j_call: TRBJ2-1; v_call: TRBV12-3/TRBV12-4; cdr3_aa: ASSLPTGTNEQF
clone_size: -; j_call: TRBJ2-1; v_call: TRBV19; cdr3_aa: ASSWARNEQF
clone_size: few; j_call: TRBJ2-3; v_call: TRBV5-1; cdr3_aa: ASSLDRTPKRTDTQY
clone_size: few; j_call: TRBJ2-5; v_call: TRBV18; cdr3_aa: ASSLGADTTGKETQY
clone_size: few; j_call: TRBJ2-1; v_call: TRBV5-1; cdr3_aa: ASSLGENSYNEQF
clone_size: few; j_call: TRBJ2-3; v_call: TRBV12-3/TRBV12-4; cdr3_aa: ATRWAGATDTQY
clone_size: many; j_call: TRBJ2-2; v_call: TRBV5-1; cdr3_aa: ASSLTLDTGELF
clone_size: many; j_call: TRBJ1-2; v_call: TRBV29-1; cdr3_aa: SAKASNGYT
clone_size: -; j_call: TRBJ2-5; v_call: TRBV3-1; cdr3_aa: ASSQDGGGLAGAQETQY
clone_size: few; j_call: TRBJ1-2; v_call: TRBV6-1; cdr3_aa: ASSQQGPYGYT
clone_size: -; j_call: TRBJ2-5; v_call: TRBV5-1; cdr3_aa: ASSETAKETQY
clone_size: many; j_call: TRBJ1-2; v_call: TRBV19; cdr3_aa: ASSIDLYGYT
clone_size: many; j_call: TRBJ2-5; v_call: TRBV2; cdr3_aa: ASSELETQY
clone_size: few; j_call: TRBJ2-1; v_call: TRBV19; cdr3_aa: ASSGPVEQF
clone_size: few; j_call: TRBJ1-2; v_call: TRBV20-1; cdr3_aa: SATGTGGYT
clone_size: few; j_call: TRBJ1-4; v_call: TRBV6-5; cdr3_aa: ASSYGGANEKLF
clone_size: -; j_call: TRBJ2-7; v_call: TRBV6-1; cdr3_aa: ASSHQILAGGDEQY
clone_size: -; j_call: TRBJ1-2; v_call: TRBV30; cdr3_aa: AWKGLASYGYT
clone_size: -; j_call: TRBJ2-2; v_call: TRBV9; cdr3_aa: ASSVGGFGELF
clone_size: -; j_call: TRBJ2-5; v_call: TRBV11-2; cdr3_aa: ASSLLGGGRQETQY
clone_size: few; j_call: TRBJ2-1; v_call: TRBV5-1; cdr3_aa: ASSLSSFYNEQF
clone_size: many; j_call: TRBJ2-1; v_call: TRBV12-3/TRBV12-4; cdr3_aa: ASSQGWPDEQF
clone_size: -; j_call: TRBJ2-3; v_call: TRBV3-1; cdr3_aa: ASSQERRTGGTDTQY
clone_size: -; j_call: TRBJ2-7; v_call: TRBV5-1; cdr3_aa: ASSLDGQGEQY
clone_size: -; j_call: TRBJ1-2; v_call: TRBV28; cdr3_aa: ASSPQGARYGYT
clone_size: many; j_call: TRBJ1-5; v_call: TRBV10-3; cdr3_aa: AISGGTDSNQPQH
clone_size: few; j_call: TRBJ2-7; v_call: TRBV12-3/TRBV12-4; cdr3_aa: ASSLADGSYEQY
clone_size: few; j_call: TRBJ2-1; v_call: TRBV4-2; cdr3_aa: ASSQDMGSRRDNEQF
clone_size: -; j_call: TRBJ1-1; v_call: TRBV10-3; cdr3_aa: AIRPEAFGNTEAF